The T cell receptor beta chain under discussion was sequenced for a study of blood T cell repertoires in COVID-19 (dated by TCRdb to the early 2020s). Looking at the study overall: Collaborator samples came from the United States, Italy and Spain and covered acute and convalescent phases of COVID-19. The material from the prospective study consisted of cDNA or gDNA derived from T cells, B-cell-depleted T cells, or PBMCs. The repertoires were released in a freely available public database meant as a resource for research on the immune response to SARS-CoV-2. Deeply sampled blood TCRbeta repertoires from subjects exposed to, actively infected with, or recovered from COVID-19 were included in the dataset. Samples came from the ongoing ImmuneRACE study (first 160 participants) plus 1,254 subjects from 6 global collaborators. Where available, HLA class I and class II types were taken from metadata supplied by the sample provider and were not determined by assay-based typing. A de-identified subject ID, COVID-19 status, age in years and sex were almost always included in the sample metadata.

TCRbeta CDR3 regions were amplified from genomic DNA using the immunoSEQ Assay, a bias-controlled multiplex PCR. In the original analysis: The number of nucleated cells in each sample was estimated by amplification of reference gene primers within the assay. To quantify the absolute abundance of each unique TCRbeta CDR3 rearrangement, sequence reads were collapsed and filtered. For each sample, productive Simpson clonality was calculated by taking the square root of Simpson's diversity index across productive rearrangements. The immuneACCESS repertoire file appears here via TCRdb, limited to in-frame rearrangements. These files lack a portion of the clones; in checked studies, under half of the deficit traces to unresolved V genes, and the cause of the others is not known. That table is the source of V, J and clone size, and D and trimming were worked out from the DNA. The sample table shows 120,000 or so clones, and more than 65% are seen once. The top ten constitute around a quarter of the sample.

Worth noting for this clone: Its antigen target is currently unknown. Per-base quality was not reported, and no clone a single base away is much larger than it.

Overall study outcomes, separate from this receptor: Clinical and demographic metadata were provided uncurated, with the amount varying by source and participant.

V is clipped by 7 bases and J by 1 base, and the sequence between their germline boundaries is 14 bases long. The CDR3 has 15 amino acids, counting the end cysteine and phenylalanine. Only CDR3 DNA remains: 45 bases, in frame from the first base. The germline V gene sets CDR1 to SNHLY and CDR2 to FYNNEI. Each collaborating institution followed its own protocols to collect whole blood in K2EDTA tubes. For TCRbeta analysis, collaborators shipped samples as frozen whole blood, isolated PBMCs, or DNA extracted from either of those sample types. The sequence is built from TRBV2 and TRBJ1-5; TRBD1 is perhaps the D gene, given 6 matching bases. The specimen was peripheral blood. This TCR was sampled from a human donor in a cohort sampled during active COVID-19. CDR3 reads: CASKVPGASNQPQHF. The sequence in DNA is TGTGCCAGCAAAGTCCCAGGGGCCAGCAATCAGCCCCAGCATTTT.